This note documents a single T cell receptor beta chain sequence. What it recognizes is unknown. CDR1 is KGHSH and CDR2 is LQKENI in the germline V gene. The CDR3 totals 17 residues. Trimming at V came to 5 bases and at J to 11 bases, leaving 22 bases not matched to a gene. The source of the sample is a study of blood T cells in healthy people across ages. A J-beta primer mix and a sample-barcoded 5' primer were used in a second PCR of roughly 6 to 11 cycles. TCRdb reprocessed the 5' RACE reads with MiXCR, giving one entry per CDR3 protein. The table lists over a million distinct CDR3 sequences, 40% to 50% of them singletons. The total RNA that was extracted per sample amounted to at least 5.5 micrograms. Findings and limits, study-wide: Not knowing donor CMV status may have confounded expanded clonotype changes.

This clonotype was obtained from a woman in her late teens or twenties in good health. V usage is TRBV18 and J usage is TRBJ2-5; TRBD2 aligns across 8 bases. Sequencing used blood. As DNA, the CDR3 is TGTGCCAGCTCATCCCAACCCCTGGCTAGCGGGTACGCAGAGCAGTACTTC. Protein: CASSSQPLASGYAEQYF. Drawing the rest from reference TRBV18 and TRBJ2-5, the complete variable domain is NAGVMQNPRHLVRRRGQEARLRCSPMKGHSHVYWYRQLPEEGLKFMVYLQKENIIDESGMPKERFSAEFPKEGPSILRIQQVVRGDSAAYFCASSSQPLASGYAEQYFGPGTRLLVL.